The subject of this entry is one TCR beta chain. Its antigen is still unknown. This CDR3 has 17 amino acids. The junction had 11 bases not matched to a gene; V was cut back by 4 bases and J by 1 base. Per the germline V gene, CDR1 is SGHDN and CDR2 is FVKESK. This sample was included in a study of OX40 agonist ivuxolimab in advanced cancers. About the research overall: Partial responses were seen in three patients, one with hepatocellular carcinoma and two with cutaneous melanoma. Study results and limitations: Near-lowest levels of clonal expansion characterized partial responders at 0.1-3.0 mg/kg.

TCRdb's table, derived via immunoSEQ multiplex PCR, lists solely in-frame clones and lacks some. The sample carries approximately 43,000 clones, around 90% recorded once. The source material was CD4+ or CD8+ T cells sorted from blood, sampled in a trial of the OX40 agonist ivuxolimab. The chain employs TRBV14 and TRBJ2-5; 8 bases agree with TRBD1. This clonotype originated in an adult with an advanced solid tumor such as melanoma, head and neck, liver or kidney cancer. The CDR3 nucleotides are TGTGCCAGCAGCCTTTGGACAGGGTGGCGGGGCCAAGAGACCCAGTACTTC. The encoded protein is CASSLWTGWRGQETQYF.